The rows below give T cell receptor beta chains drawn from one sample of a study of cytomegalovirus exposure and HLA in healthy donors. Assay used: immunoSEQ multiplex PCR; TCRdb lists only in-frame clones, some missing. The sample shows over 45,000 clones, over 75% of them seen only once. The sequenced material came from PBMCs. Receptors originate from a boy between 5 and 17 years old in good health and CMV-seropositive. Both conserved end residues are part of each CDR3. Each record gives: V gene, J gene, D gene, clone size, CDR3 length, CDR3 protein, CDR3 DNA. D genes are given only for firm matches. Clone sizes are given selectively: once, few, many, or a class where the clone is expanded.

v_gene: TRBV13
j_gene: TRBJ1-1
d_gene: .
abundance: few
len: 17
CDR3aa: CASSSSPYPTGNTEAFF
CDR3nt: TGTGCCAGCAGCTCAAGCCCCTACCCGACGGGGAACACTGAAGCTTTCTTT

v_gene: TRBV5-4
j_gene: TRBJ2-6
d_gene: TRBD2
abundance: .
len: 18
CDR3aa: CASSPVRGGGSGANVLTF
CDR3nt: TGTGCCAGCAGCCCGGTACGGGGGGGCGGCTCTGGGGCCAACGTCCTGACTTTC

v_gene: TRBV10-3
j_gene: TRBJ1-5
d_gene: .
abundance: .
len: 14
CDR3aa: CAISEGGPSQPQHF
CDR3nt: TGTGCCATCAGTGAGGGGGGCCCCAGTCAGCCCCAGCATTTT

v_gene: TRBV7-9
j_gene: TRBJ2-3
d_gene: .
abundance: .
len: 15
CDR3aa: CASLYASDGADTQYF
CDR3nt: TGTGCCAGCTTATACGCTAGCGATGGCGCAGATACGCAGTATTTT

v_gene: TRBV7-7
j_gene: TRBJ2-3
d_gene: .
abundance: .
len: 13
CDR3aa: CASSLAYDRTQYF
CDR3nt: TGTGCTAGCAGCTTAGCGTATGATAGAACGCAGTATTTT

v_gene: TRBV29-1
j_gene: TRBJ2-3
d_gene: .
abundance: .
len: 13
CDR3aa: CSVVRLGGDTQYF
CDR3nt: TGCAGCGTTGTCCGTCTGGGGGGAGATACGCAGTATTTT

v_gene: TRBV5-6
j_gene: TRBJ2-1
d_gene: TRBD1
abundance: once
len: 14
CDR3aa: CASSPSPRGNEQFF
CDR3nt: TGTGCCAGCAGCCCCTCCCCCAGGGGGAATGAGCAGTTCTTC

v_gene: TRBV6-4
j_gene: TRBJ1-2
d_gene: TRBD1
abundance: .
len: 13
CDR3aa: CASSEYRGGGYTF
CDR3nt: TGTGCCAGCAGTGAATACAGGGGTGGTGGCTACACCTTC

v_gene: TRBV4-1
j_gene: TRBJ2-7
d_gene: .
abundance: once
len: 14
CDR3aa: CASSQPGHSYEQYF
CDR3nt: TGCGCCAGCAGTCAACCGGGACACTCTTACGAGCAGTACTTC

v_gene: TRBV5-6
j_gene: TRBJ1-1
d_gene: .
abundance: .
len: 14
CDR3aa: CASSLRGRYTEAFF
CDR3nt: TGTGCCAGCAGCTTGAGGGGTCGGTACACTGAAGCTTTCTTT

v_gene: TRBV9
j_gene: TRBJ2-5
d_gene: .
abundance: .
len: 14
CDR3aa: CASSVEGSQETQYF
CDR3nt: TGTGCCAGCAGCGTAGAGGGGTCACAAGAGACCCAGTACTTC